A selection of T cell receptor beta chains follows, all from one sample in a study of T cell responses to AZD1222 COVID-19 vaccine. Some clones are missing from TCRdb's copy, which holds only in-frame ones; the method was immunoSEQ multiplex PCR. The sample carries some 200,000 clones, roughly 93% recorded once. Sequenced material: peripheral blood, taken on day 0 of AZD1222 vaccination. Source of these receptors: an adult in good health. CDR3s include the opening cysteine and the closing phenylalanine or tryptophan. A D gene is named only where the DNA matches it firmly.

d_gene,j_gene,v_gene,CDR3aa,CDR3nt
TRBD1,TRBJ2-7,TRBV11-1,CASSLGQGASTYEQYF,TGTGCCAGCAGCTTAGGACAGGGGGCATCAACCTACGAGCAGTACTTC
TRBD2,TRBJ2-3,TRBV19,CASSIFATSGRTDTQYF,TGTGCCAGTAGTATTTTCGCGACTAGCGGGCGGACAGATACGCAGTATTTT
NA,TRBJ2-4,TRBV5-5,CASSLEGTGVNAKNIQYF,TGTGCCAGCAGCTTGGAGGGGACTGGCGTTAATGCCAAAAACATTCAGTACTTC
NA,TRBJ2-2,TRBV28,CASSHNRNTGELFF,TGTGCCAGCAGCCACAACAGGAACACCGGGGAGCTGTTTTTT
TRBD2,TRBJ2-7,TRBV11-2,CASSLTSGRETTYEQYF,TGTGCCAGCAGCTTAACTAGCGGGAGGGAAACCACCTACGAGCAGTACTTC
NA,TRBJ1-1,TRBV9,CASSVGGVNTEAFF,TGTGCCAGCAGCGTAGGCGGGGTCAACACTGAAGCTTTCTTT
TRBD2,TRBJ2-1,TRBV7-3,CASSPGLAPRLVQFF,TGTGCCAGCAGCCCCGGACTAGCGCCCCGTCTAGTGCAGTTCTTC
TRBD1,TRBJ2-7,TRBV4-1,CASSQGDSTYEQYF,TGCGCCAGCAGCCAAGGGGACAGTACCTACGAGCAGTACTTC
TRBD1,TRBJ1-1,TRBV10-3,CAISGRGRVNTEAFF,TGTGCCATCAGTGGCAGGGGGCGGGTGAACACTGAAGCTTTCTTT
NA,TRBJ1-6,TRBV6-5,CASSYSAEGGNSPLHF,TGTGCCAGCAGTTACTCGGCGGAGGGTGGGAATTCACCCCTCCACTTT
TRBD1,TRBJ1-2,TRBV2,CASSTPRDRGVNNYGYTF,TGTGCCAGCAGTACCCCCAGGGACAGGGGGGTTAATAACTATGGCTACACCTTC